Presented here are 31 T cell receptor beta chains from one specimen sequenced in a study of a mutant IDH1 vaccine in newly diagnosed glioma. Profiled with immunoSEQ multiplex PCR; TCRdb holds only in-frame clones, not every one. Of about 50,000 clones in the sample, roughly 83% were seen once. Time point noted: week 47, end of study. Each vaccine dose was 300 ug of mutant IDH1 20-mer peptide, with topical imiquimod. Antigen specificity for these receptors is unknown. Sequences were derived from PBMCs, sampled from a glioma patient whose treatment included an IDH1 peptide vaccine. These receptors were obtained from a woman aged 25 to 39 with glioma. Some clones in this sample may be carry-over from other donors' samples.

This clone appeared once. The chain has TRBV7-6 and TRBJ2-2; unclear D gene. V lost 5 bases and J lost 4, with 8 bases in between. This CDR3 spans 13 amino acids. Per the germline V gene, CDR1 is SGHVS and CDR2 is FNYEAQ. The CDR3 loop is CASSLQTTGELFF. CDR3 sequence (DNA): TGTGCCAGCAGCCTCCAGACCACCGGGGAGCTGTTTTTT.

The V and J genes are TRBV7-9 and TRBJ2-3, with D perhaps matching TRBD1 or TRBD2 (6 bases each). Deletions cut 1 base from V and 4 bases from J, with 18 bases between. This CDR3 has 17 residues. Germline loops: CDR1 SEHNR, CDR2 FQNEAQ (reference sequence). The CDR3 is CASSLGRDNFRADTQYF. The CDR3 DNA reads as TGTGCCAGCAGCTTAGGGCGGGACAACTTTAGGGCAGATACGCAGTATTTT.

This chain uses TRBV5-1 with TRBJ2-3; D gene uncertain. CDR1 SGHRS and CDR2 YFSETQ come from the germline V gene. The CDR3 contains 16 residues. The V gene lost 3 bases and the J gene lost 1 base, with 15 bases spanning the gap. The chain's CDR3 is CASSSFRAGRTDTQYF. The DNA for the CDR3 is TGCGCCAGCAGCTCCTTCCGGGCCGGACGCACAGATACGCAGTATTTT.

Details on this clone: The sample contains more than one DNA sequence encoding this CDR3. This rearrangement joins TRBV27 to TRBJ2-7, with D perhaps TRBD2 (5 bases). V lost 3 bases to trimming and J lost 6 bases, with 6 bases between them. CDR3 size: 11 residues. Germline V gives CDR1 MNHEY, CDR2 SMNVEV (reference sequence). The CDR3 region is CASSFGVEQYF. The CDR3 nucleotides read TGTGCCAGCAGTTTCGGGGTCGAGCAGTACTTC.

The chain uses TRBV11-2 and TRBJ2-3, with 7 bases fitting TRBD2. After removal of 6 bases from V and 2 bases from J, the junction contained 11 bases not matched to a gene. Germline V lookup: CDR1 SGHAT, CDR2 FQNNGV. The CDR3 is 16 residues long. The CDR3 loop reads CASSRGLAADTDTQYF. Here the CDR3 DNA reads TGTGCCAGCAGTCGGGGCCTAGCGGCGGACACAGATACGCAGTATTTT.

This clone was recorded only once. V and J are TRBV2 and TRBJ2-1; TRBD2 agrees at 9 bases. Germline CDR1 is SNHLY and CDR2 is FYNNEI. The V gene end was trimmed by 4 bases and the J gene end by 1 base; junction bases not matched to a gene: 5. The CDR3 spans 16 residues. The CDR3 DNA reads TGTGCCAGCAGTGGTATGGGACTAGCTTCCTACAATGAGCAGTTCTTC. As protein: CASSGMGLASYNEQFF.

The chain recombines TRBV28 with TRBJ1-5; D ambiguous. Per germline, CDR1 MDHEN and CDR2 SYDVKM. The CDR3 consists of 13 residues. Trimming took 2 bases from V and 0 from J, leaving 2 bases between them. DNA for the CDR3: TGTGCCAGCAGTTTAAATAGCAATCAGCCCCAGCATTTT. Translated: CASSLNSNQPQHF.

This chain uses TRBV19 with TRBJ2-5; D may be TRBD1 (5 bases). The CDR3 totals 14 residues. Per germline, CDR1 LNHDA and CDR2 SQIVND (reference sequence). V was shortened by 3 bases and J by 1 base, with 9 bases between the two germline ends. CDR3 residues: CASSMGGAQETQYF. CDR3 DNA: TGTGCCAGTAGTATGGGTGGGGCCCAAGAGACCCAGTACTTC.

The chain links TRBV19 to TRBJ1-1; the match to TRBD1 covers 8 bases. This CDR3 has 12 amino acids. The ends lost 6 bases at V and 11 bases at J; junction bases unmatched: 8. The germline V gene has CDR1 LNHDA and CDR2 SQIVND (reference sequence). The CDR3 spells CASRSTGAGAFF. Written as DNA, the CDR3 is TGTGCCAGTAGATCGACAGGGGCTGGGGCTTTCTTT.

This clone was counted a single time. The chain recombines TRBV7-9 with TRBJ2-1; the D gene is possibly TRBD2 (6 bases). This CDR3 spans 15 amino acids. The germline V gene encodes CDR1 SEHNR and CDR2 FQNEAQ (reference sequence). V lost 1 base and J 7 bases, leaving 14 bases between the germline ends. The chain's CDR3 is CASSLGTSRGNEQFF. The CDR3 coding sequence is TGTGCCAGCAGCTTAGGGACGTCCCGGGGGAATGAGCAGTTCTTC.

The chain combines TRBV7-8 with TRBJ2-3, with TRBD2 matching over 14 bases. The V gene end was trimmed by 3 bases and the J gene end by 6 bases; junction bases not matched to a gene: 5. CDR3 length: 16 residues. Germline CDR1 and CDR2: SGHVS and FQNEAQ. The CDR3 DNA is TGTGCCAGCAGCTTGACTAGCGGGAGGGCCGGGGATACGCAGTATTTT. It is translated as CASSLTSGRAGDTQYF.

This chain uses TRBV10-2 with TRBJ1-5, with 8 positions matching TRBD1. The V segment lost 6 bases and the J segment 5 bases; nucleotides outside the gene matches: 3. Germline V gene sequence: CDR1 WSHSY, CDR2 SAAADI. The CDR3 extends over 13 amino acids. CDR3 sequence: CASRPTGDQPQHF. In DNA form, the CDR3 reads TGCGCCAGCAGACCGACAGGGGATCAGCCCCAGCATTTT.

CDR3 sequence (DNA): TGTGCCAGCAGCCCCTCTGAACTAGCGGGAGGCGAGCAGTACTTC. Protein product: CASSPSELAGGEQYF. The chain links TRBV7-2 to TRBJ2-7; 12 nucleotides line up with TRBD2. Germline loops: CDR1 SGHTA, CDR2 FQGNSA. The CDR3 spans 15 residues. Trimming took 5 bases from V and 6 from J; bases not matched to a gene: 8.

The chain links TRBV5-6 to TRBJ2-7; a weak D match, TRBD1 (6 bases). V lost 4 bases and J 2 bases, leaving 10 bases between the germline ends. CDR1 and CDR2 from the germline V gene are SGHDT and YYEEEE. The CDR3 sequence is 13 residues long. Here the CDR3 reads CASSRQGTYEQYF. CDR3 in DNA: TGTGCCAGCAGCCGCCAGGGGACCTACGAGCAGTACTTC.

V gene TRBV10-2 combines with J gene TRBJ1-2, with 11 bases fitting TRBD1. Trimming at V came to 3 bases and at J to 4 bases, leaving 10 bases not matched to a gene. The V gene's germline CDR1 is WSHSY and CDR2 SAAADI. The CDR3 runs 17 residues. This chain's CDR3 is CASSEAFRGTGGYGYTF. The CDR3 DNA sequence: TGCGCCAGCAGTGAAGCGTTTCGGGGGACAGGGGGCTATGGCTACACCTTC.

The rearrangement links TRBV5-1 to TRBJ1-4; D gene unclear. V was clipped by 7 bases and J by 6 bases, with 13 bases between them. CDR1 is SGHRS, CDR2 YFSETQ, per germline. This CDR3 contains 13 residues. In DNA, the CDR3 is TGCGCCAGCTCACGGACCTATGATGAAAAACTGTTTTTT. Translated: CASSRTYDEKLFF.

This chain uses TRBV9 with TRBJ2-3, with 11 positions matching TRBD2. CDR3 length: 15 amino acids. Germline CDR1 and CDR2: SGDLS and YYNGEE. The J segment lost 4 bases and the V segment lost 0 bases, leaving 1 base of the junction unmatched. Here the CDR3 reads CASSVGLAGSDTQYF. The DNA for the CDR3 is TGTGCCAGCAGCGTAGGACTAGCGGGGTCAGATACGCAGTATTTT.

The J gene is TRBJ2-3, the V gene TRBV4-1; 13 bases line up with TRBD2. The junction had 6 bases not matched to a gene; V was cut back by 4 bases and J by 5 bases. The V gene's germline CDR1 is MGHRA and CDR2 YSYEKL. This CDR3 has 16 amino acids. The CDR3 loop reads CASSPRLAGGLDTQYF. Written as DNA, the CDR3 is TGCGCCAGCAGCCCGAGACTAGCGGGAGGACTAGATACGCAGTATTTT.

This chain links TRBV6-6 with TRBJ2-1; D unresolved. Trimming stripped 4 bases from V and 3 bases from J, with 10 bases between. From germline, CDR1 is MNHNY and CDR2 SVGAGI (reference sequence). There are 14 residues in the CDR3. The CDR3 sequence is CASSSLSYYNEQFF. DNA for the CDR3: TGTGCCAGCAGTTCCCTGTCATACTACAATGAGCAGTTCTTC.

The CDR3 DNA reads as TGTGCCAGCAGCTTATACGTAGCGTCGGGTCGATCCTACAATGAGCAGTTCTTC. Its translation: CASSLYVASGRSYNEQFF. The chain joins TRBV11-1 to TRBJ2-1, with D maybe TRBD2 (5 bases). CDR3 length equals 18 residues. CDR1 SGHAT and CDR2 FQDESV come from the germline V gene (reference sequence). Trimming pared 2 bases from V and 1 base from J, leaving 18 bases between.

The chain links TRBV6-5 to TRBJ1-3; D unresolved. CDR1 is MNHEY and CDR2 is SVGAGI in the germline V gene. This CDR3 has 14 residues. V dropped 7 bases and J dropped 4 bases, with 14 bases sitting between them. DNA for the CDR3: TGTGCCAGCATATCACACGGTGCGGGAAACACCATATATTTT. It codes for CASISHGAGNTIYF.

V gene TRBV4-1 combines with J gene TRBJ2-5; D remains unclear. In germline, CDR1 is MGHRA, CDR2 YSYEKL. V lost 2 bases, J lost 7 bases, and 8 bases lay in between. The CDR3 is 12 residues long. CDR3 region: CASSQSVRTQYF. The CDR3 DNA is TGCGCCAGCAGCCAAAGCGTCCGGACCCAGTACTTC.

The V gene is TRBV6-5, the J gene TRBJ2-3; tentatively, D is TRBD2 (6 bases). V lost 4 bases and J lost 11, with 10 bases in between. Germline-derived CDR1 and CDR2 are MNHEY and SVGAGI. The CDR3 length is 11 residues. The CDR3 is CASSLPGEQYF. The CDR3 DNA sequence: TGTGCCAGCAGTTTGCCGGGGGAGCAGTATTTT.

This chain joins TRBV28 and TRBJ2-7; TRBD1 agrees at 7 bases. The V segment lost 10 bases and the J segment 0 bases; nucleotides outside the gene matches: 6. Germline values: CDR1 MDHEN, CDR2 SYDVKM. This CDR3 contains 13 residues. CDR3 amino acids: CATWGQFSYEQYF. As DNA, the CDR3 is TGTGCCACCTGGGGACAGTTCTCCTACGAGCAGTACTTC.

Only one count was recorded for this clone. In nucleotides, the CDR3 is TGTGCCACCAGCAGAGATCCCCTCGCCGGGGAGCTGTTTTTT. Its protein is CATSRDPLAGELFF. The chain joins TRBV15 to TRBJ2-2; no clear D. This CDR3 comprises 14 residues. The germline V and J ends were trimmed by 0 bases and 6 bases, with 8 bases remaining between them. Germline-derived CDR1 and CDR2 are LNHNV and YYDKDF (reference sequence).

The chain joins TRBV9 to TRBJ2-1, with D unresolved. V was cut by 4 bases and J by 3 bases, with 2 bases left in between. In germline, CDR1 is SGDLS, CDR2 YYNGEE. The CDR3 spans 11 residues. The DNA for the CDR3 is TGTGCCAGCAGCAACTACAATGAGCAGTTCTTC. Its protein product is CASSNYNEQFF. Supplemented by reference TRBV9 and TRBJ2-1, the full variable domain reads DSGVTQTPKHLITATGQRVTLRCSPRSGDLSVYWYQQSLDQGLQFLIQYYNGEERAKGNILERFSAQQFPDLHSELNLSSLELGDSALYFCASSNYNEQFFGPGTRLTVL.

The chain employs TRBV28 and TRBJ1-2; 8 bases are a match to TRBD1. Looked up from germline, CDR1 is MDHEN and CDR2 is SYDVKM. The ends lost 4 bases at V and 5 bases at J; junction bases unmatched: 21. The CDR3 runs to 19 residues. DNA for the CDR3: TGTGCCAGCAGTTCCTTACTTCCCCGGGACAGGAATTTTGGTTATGGCTACACCTTC. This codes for CASSSLLPRDRNFGYGYTF.

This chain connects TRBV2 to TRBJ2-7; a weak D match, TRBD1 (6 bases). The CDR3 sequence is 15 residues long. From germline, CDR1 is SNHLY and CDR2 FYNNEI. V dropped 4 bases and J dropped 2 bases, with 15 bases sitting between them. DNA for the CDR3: TGTGCCAGCAGTGGGCGGGCAGGGGCCACCTACGAGCAGTACTTC. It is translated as CASSGRAGATYEQYF.

CDR3 region: CASSDFGARDTDTDTQYF. The CDR3 coding sequence is TGTGCCAGCAGCGACTTTGGCGCTAGGGACACGGACACAGATACGCAGTATTTT. The chain uses TRBV28 and TRBJ2-3, with a possible D match to TRBD1 (6 bases). Germline CDR1 MDHEN, CDR2 SYDVKM. The CDR3 runs to 18 residues. V was shortened by 6 bases and J by 2 bases, with 24 bases between the two germline ends.

The CDR3 here is CASTGQSIYNEQFF. CDR3 coding DNA: TGTGCCTCGACGGGACAGAGCATATACAATGAGCAGTTCTTC. The J gene is TRBJ2-1, the V gene TRBV30; 7 nucleotides align to TRBD1. The ends lost 7 bases at V and 4 bases at J; junction bases unmatched: 10. This CDR3 spans 14 amino acids. Germline V gene sequence: CDR1 GTSNPN, CDR2 SVGIG (reference sequence).

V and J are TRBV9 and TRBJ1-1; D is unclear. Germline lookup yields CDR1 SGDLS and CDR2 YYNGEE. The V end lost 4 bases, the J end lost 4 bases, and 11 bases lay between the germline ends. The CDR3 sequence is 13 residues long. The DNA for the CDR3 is TGTGCCAGCAGCCCGGACCAACTCACTGAAGCTTTCTTT. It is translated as CASSPDQLTEAFF.